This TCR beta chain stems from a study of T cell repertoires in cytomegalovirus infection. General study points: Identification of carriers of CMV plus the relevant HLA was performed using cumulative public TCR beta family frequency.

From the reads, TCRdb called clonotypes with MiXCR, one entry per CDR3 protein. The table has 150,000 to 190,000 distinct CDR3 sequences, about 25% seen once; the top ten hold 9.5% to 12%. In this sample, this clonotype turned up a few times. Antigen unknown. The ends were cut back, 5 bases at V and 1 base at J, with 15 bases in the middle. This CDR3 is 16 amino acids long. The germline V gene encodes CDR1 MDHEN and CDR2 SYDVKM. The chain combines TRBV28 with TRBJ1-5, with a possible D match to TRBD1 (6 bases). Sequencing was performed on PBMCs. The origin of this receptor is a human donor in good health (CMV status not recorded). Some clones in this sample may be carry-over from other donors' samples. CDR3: CASSQSTGRSNQPQHF. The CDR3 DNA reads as TGTGCCAGCAGTCAATCGACAGGTCGGAGCAATCAGCCCCAGCATTTT. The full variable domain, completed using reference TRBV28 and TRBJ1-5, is DVKVTQSSRYLVKRTGEKVFLECVQDMDHENMFWYRQDPGLGLRLIYFSYDVKMKEKGDIPEGYSVSREKKERFSLILESASTNQTSMYLCASSQSTGRSNQPQHFGDGTRLSIL.